The next 20 T cell receptor beta chains were all read from a single sample in a study of blood T cells in healthy people across ages. A second PCR of 7 to 11 cycles used a sample-barcoded 5' primer and a J-beta primer mix. Using its own MiXCR run on the 5' RACE reads, TCRdb lists one record per CDR3 protein. The table lists about 1.5 million distinct CDR3 sequences, roughly 45% of them singletons. The sample consisted of blood. The receptors here all came from a woman between 18 and 29 years old in good health.

V gene TRBV11-2 combines with J gene TRBJ2-1; TRBD2 matches at 11 bases. V lost 0 bases, J lost 7 bases, and 5 bases stayed unmatched. CDR3 length: 16 amino acids. Germline V gene sequence: CDR1 SGHAT, CDR2 FQNNGV. The CDR3 spells CASSLDPGTSGNEQFF. CDR3 bases: TGTGCCAGCAGCTTAGATCCCGGGACTAGCGGAAATGAGCAGTTCTTC.

The V gene is TRBV12-3 or TRBV12-4, the J gene TRBJ2-3, with D possibly matching TRBD1 (5 bases). With 7 bases removed from V and 0 bases from J, the gap between germline ends came to 17 bases. The CDR3 is 16 amino acids. The CDR3 coding sequence is TGTGCCAGCACTCCAGGTCGACAGACCAGCACAGATACGCAGTATTTT. Translated: CASTPGRQTSTDTQYF.

This clonotype was counted between two and nine times. The chain couples TRBV2 to TRBJ2-5; D is possibly TRBD1 or TRBD2 (5 bases each). There are 14 residues in the CDR3. V was trimmed by 0 bases and J by 1 base, leaving 6 bases between them. CDR1 and CDR2 (germline): SNHLY, FYNNEI. DNA for the CDR3: TGTGCCAGCAGTGAAGCCGGGGCCCAAGAGACCCAGTACTTC. This codes for CASSEAGAQETQYF.

The rearrangement uses TRBV6-1 and TRBJ2-7; possibly TRBD1 or TRBD2 for D (5 bases each). Germline V gives CDR1 MNHNS, CDR2 SASEGT. The CDR3 totals 15 residues. Trimming removed 6 bases at V and 4 bases at J, with 19 bases between. The CDR3 region is CASSPYTTGGYEQYF. In nucleotides, the CDR3 is TGTGCCAGCAGCCCCTATACAACAGGAGGTTACGAGCAGTACTTC.

This clonotype turned up a few times. The chain is built from TRBV5-1 and TRBJ2-7, with D possibly TRBD1 on 6 matching bases. The V gene lost 4 bases and the J gene lost 0 bases, with 11 bases spanning the gap. This CDR3 is built from 14 residues. Germline CDR1 and CDR2: SGHRS and YFSETQ. The chain's CDR3 is CASSADSSSYEQYF. The CDR3 bases are TGCGCCAGCAGCGCGGACAGCAGCTCCTACGAGCAGTACTTC. Full variable domain (missing parts from reference TRBV5-1 and TRBJ2-7): KAGVTQTPRYLIKTRGQQVTLSCSPISGHRSVSWYQQTPGQGLQFLFEYFSETQRNKGNFPGRFSGRQFSNSRSEMNVSTLELGDSALYLCASSADSSSYEQYFGPGTRLTVT.

The V and J genes are TRBV10-3 and TRBJ2-3, with 7 bases identical to TRBD1. Looked up from germline, CDR1 is ENHRY and CDR2 is SYGVKD. CDR3 size: 16 residues. V lost 0 bases and J lost 2; bases outside the gene matches: 5. The CDR3 region is CAISESRGRPTDTQYF. CDR3 nucleotides: TGTGCCATCAGTGAGTCTAGGGGGCGACCCACAGATACGCAGTATTTT.

V and J are TRBV20-1 and TRBJ1-2, with TRBD1 matching 8 bases. Germline values: CDR1 DFQATT, CDR2 SNEGSKA (reference sequence). This CDR3 region has 12 residues. V gave up 7 bases and J gave up 8 bases; unmatched junction bases: 9. CDR3 in amino acids: CSDLTGGGGYTF. CDR3 bases: TGCAGTGACCTAACAGGGGGGGGCGGCTACACCTTC.

The chain recombines TRBV20-1 with TRBJ2-1; tentative D call: TRBD2 (6 bases). Trimming pared 0 bases from V and 7 bases from J, leaving 16 bases between. Germline V CDR1 and CDR2: DFQATT, SNEGSKA (reference sequence). The CDR3 loop spans 15 amino acids. DNA of the CDR3: TGCAGTGCTAGAGATTCTCCGGGGGTGATGAATGAGCAGTTCTTC. Amino acid sequence: CSARDSPGVMNEQFF.

This clonotype was detected a few times. The chain employs TRBV7-8 and TRBJ2-1; a weak D match, TRBD1 (6 bases). The end of the DNA aligns better with TRBJ2-7, so the J call may be wrong. The CDR3 is 15 residues long. Per germline, CDR1 SGHVS and CDR2 FQNEAQ. This CDR3 reads CASSFRRQAYNEQYF. The CDR3 DNA is TGTGCCAGCAGCTTCCGACGACAGGCTTACAATGAGCAGTACTTC.

The chain couples TRBV18 to TRBJ2-7; D not resolved. The germline CDR1 and CDR2 sequences are KGHSH and LQKENI. The length of the CDR3 is 14 residues. V lost 3 bases and J lost 2, with 11 bases in between. The CDR3 DNA sequence: TGTGCCAGCTCACCGACCTCATCGCCCTACGAGCAGTACTTC. Its protein product is CASSPTSSPYEQYF.

The V gene is TRBV2, the J gene TRBJ2-1, with 10 nucleotides matching TRBD2. V lost 7 bases, J lost 7 bases, and 7 bases stayed unmatched. Germline CDR1 is SNHLY and CDR2 is FYNNEI. The CDR3 loop spans 14 amino acids. Here the CDR3 reads CASNQAGGKNEQFF. The CDR3 coding sequence is TGTGCCAGCAACCAAGCGGGGGGGAAAAATGAGCAGTTCTTC.

J is TRBJ2-1 and V is TRBV13; 8 positions match TRBD1. V shed 5 bases, J shed 7 bases, and the junction held 10 bases outside the gene matches. The CDR3 length is 15 residues. Per germline, CDR1 PRHDT and CDR2 FYEKMQ (reference sequence). CDR3 amino acids: CASSRMGQAGNEQFF. The CDR3 DNA sequence: TGTGCCAGCAGCCGGATGGGACAGGCGGGGAATGAGCAGTTCTTC.

This clonotype was observed a handful of times. The J gene is TRBJ2-5, the V gene TRBV12-3 or TRBV12-4, with D maybe TRBD2 (6 bases). Trimming pared 4 bases from V and 3 bases from J, leaving 6 bases between. The CDR3 contains 12 residues. The CDR3 DNA is TGTGCCAGCAGTTGGAGGGAAGAGACCCAGTACTTC. Translating it yields CASSWREETQYF.

This clonotype appeared many times. V gene TRBV12-3 or TRBV12-4 combines with J gene TRBJ2-1, with 11 bases fitting TRBD2. The length of the CDR3 is 12 residues. V dropped 4 bases and J dropped 15; count of bases not matched to a gene: 5. CDR3 sequence reads: CASSSVLAGVFF. The DNA of the CDR3 is TGTGCCAGCAGTTCCGTACTAGCGGGGGTGTTCTTC.

V is TRBV5-1 and J is TRBJ2-7, with D perhaps being TRBD1 or TRBD2 (5 bases each). Germline V gene lookup returns CDR1 SGHRS and CDR2 YFSETQ. This CDR3 contains 12 residues. Deletions cut 7 bases from V and 6 bases from J, with 14 bases between. CDR3 sequence (DNA): TGCGCCAGCTACGAGGTGAGGGGCGAGCAGTACTTC. The encoded protein is CASYEVRGEQYF. The full variable domain, its missing parts supplied by reference TRBV5-1 and TRBJ2-7, is KAGVTQTPRYLIKTRGQQVTLSCSPISGHRSVSWYQQTPGQGLQFLFEYFSETQRNKGNFPGRFSGRQFSNSRSEMNVSTLELGDSALYLCASYEVRGEQYFGPGTRLTVT.

This clonotype was seen a handful of times. This rearrangement joins TRBV20-1 to TRBJ2-1, with D perhaps given as TRBD1 or TRBD2 (5 bases each). The CDR3 covers 14 residues. Looked up from germline, CDR1 is DFQATT and CDR2 is SNEGSKA (reference sequence). Here the CDR3 reads CGMFGGNTYNEQFF. Written as DNA, the CDR3 is TGCGGGATGTTTGGGGGAAACACCTACAATGAGCAGTTCTTC.

A word on this clonotype: This could be a read error, since a much larger clone is one nucleotide away. The rearrangement uses TRBV11-2 and TRBJ2-1; perhaps D is TRBD1 or TRBD2 (6 bases each). The DNA matches TRBJ2-7 better at its end, which makes the J call doubtful. Germline CDR1 reads SGHAT; CDR2 reads FQNNGV. The CDR3 sequence is 16 residues long. DNA of the CDR3: TGTGCCAGCAGCTTAGTTGGGGGGCGCTCCTACAATGAGCAGTACTTC. It yields the protein CASSLVGGRSYNEQYF.

The chain joins TRBV20-1 to TRBJ2-2, with D unresolved. The CDR3 is 12 amino acids. The ends were cut back, 4 bases at V and 4 bases at J, with 7 bases in the middle. Germline V CDR1 and CDR2: DFQATT, SNEGSKA (reference sequence). Here the CDR3 reads CSAISVTGELFF. Here the CDR3 DNA reads TGCAGTGCTATCAGCGTCACCGGGGAGCTGTTTTTT.

The chain combines TRBV12-3 or TRBV12-4 with TRBJ2-2; D is uncertain. The CDR3 is made up of 14 amino acids. V gave up 6 bases and J gave up 6 bases, with 14 bases separating them. The CDR3 protein is CASRVHSEPGELFF. CDR3 sequence (DNA): TGTGCCAGCAGGGTACACAGTGAACCCGGGGAGCTGTTTTTT.

This sequence joins TRBV28 and TRBJ2-1; 11 nucleotides match TRBD2. Germline V CDR1 and CDR2: MDHEN, SYDVKM. V trimming: 5 bases; J trimming: 0 bases; junction bases outside the gene matches: 9. The CDR3 has 18 residues. The CDR3 sequence is CASSPPGTSGISYNEQFF. The CDR3 DNA sequence: TGTGCCAGCAGTCCCCCAGGGACTAGCGGAATCTCCTACAATGAGCAGTTCTTC.